The TCR beta chain described here comes from a study of T-cell reconstitution after alpha-beta-depleted transplantation in children. This clonotype showed up many times. Its antigen remains unknown. Findings and caveats of the study: Diversity of TCRbeta at day 60 was high in some patients, arising from surviving recipient T cells and thymic progenitors. One year after transplant, T-cell counts and diversity came mostly from newly produced T cells. Expanded graft clones, several hundred of them, were reportedly the source of alpha-beta T cells about two months after transplant.

As it was prepared, the TCRbeta library received unique molecular identifiers. TCRdb reprocessed the PCR reads with MiXCR, giving one entry per CDR3 protein. The sample lists some 200,000 distinct CDR3 sequences, approximately 11% occurring once. V was clipped by 2 bases and J by 0 bases, with 8 bases between them. The CDR3 runs to 16 residues. Germline assignment: CDR1 SGHVS and CDR2 FQNEAQ. Here the sequenced sample was PBMCs, taken before TCRalphabeta/CD19-depleted stem cell transplant. The TCR comes from a child under two years old with acute myeloid leukemia, due to receive a stem cell transplant. The chain recombines TRBV7-8 with TRBJ1-6; D may be TRBD1 (5 bases). The CDR3 DNA reads as TGTGCCAGCAGCTTATTGGGGGGCTCCTATAATTCACCCCTCCACTTT. As protein: CASSLLGGSYNSPLHF. Based on the CDR3 plus reference TRBV7-8 and TRBJ1-6, the full variable domain is GAGVSQSPRYKVAKRGQDVALRCDPISGHVSLFWYQQALGQGPEFLTYFQNEAQLDKSGLPSDRFFAERPEGSVSTLKIQRTQQEDSAVYLCASSLLGGSYNSPLHFGNGTRLTVT.